The T cell receptor (beta chain) described here comes from a study of cytomegalovirus exposure and HLA in healthy donors. General observations from the study: In a later analysis, a missense DCLRE1C variant was linked to TCR beta V- and J-gene trimming. Cytomegalovirus-associated TCR beta chains were listed, numbering under 200. It has been reported that TCR beta sequences accurately predicted the HLA-A and HLA-B alleles of most subjects.

The primer mix had 60 Vbeta and 13 Jbeta primers. This table comes from immunoSEQ multiplex PCR, and its TCRdb copy is limited to in-frame clones, with some not included. The sample includes about 180,000 clones, over 75% of them seen just once. As for this clone: As yet, its antigen is unknown.

The CDR3 covers 14 residues. With 5 bases clipped from V and 4 bases from J, the junction kept 5 bases outside the gene matches. Germline V gene sequence: CDR1 SGHRS, CDR2 YFSETQ. The chain carries TRBV5-1 and TRBJ2-2; 7 positions agree with TRBD1. Sequencing input: PBMCs. The sequence derives from a woman aged 50 to 60 in good health and CMV-seronegative. DNA of the CDR3: TGCGCCAGCAGAAACAGGGGAACCACCGGGGAGCTGTTTTTT. Translation gives CASRNRGTTGELFF.